One sample yielded the 27 T cell receptor beta chains listed below, sequenced in a study of CD8 T cells in ankylosing spondylitis. Study outcomes and limitations: Seemingly distinctive of ankylosing spondylitis blood was a TCR beta motif formed by eight highly homologous variants.

TCRdb re-called the 5' RACE reads with MiXCR, one entry per CDR3 protein. The sample holds more than 400,000 distinct CDR3 sequences, approximately 5% seen once. Which antigens these TCRs recognize remains unknown. Sequencing was performed on blood, either unsorted or a sorted T cell fraction (not recorded which). The origin of the receptors is a male donor with ankylosing spondylitis.

This clonotype was seen more than once but under ten times. The rearrangement joins TRBV4-2 to TRBJ2-3, with D uncertain. Deletions cut 1 base from V and 0 bases from J, with 5 bases between. Germline CDR1 LGHNA, CDR2 YNFKEQ. The CDR3 extends over 14 amino acids. CDR3 residues: CASSQVYSTDTQYF. The CDR3 DNA reads TGTGCCAGCAGCCAAGTTTATAGCACAGATACGCAGTATTTT.

The chain has TRBV28 and TRBJ1-2; D is undetermined. Germline CDR1 MDHEN, CDR2 SYDVKM. The CDR3 loop spans 12 amino acids. The germline V and J ends were trimmed by 6 bases and 5 bases, with 10 bases remaining between them. The CDR3 nucleotides are TGTGCCAGCAGGGCAACGGGGTATGGCTACACCTTC. Residues: CASRATGYGYTF.

V usage is TRBV28 and J usage is TRBJ2-1; tentatively, D is TRBD1 or TRBD2 (6 bases each). CDR1 and CDR2 (germline): MDHEN, SYDVKM. V lost 7 bases and J 3 bases, leaving 16 bases between the germline ends. The CDR3 consists of 15 residues. CDR3: CASTNWRGFYNEQFF. CDR3 sequence (DNA): TGTGCCAGCACCAATTGGAGGGGGTTCTACAATGAGCAGTTCTTC.

The sample holds many counts of this clonotype. V is TRBV7-8 and J is TRBJ1-4; D perhaps matches TRBD1 (6 bases). The CDR3 runs to 16 residues. Germline lookup yields CDR1 SGHVS and CDR2 FQNEAQ. V was clipped by 0 bases and J by 0 bases, with 8 bases between them. The CDR3 DNA reads as TGTGCCAGCAGCTTAGCCCGGACAGCAACTAATGAAAAACTGTTTTTT. It translates to CASSLARTATNEKLFF.

This clonotype was counted at least ten times. CDR3 in DNA: TGTGCCACCTTCTTACCTCTTGGGACAGGGGGCCGCGAGCAGTACTTC. Residues: CATFLPLGTGGREQYF. The chain uses TRBV28 and TRBJ2-7, with 12 nucleotides matching TRBD1. The CDR3 totals 16 residues. CDR1 MDHEN and CDR2 SYDVKM come from the germline V gene. J gave up 6 bases and V 10 bases, and 16 bases lay outside the gene matches.

In this sample, this clonotype turned up many times. The gene calls are TRBV4-3 and TRBJ2-7, with D perhaps matching TRBD2 (6 bases). CDR1 and CDR2 from the germline V gene are LGHNA and YSLEER. The CDR3 runs to 14 residues. The ends were cut back, 4 bases at V and 2 bases at J, with 12 bases in the middle. The CDR3 region is CASSRTGLAYEQYF. The CDR3 region has the DNA TGCGCCAGCAGCCGGACGGGACTGGCCTACGAGCAGTACTTC.

This clonotype was observed at least ten times. The chain employs TRBV20-1 and TRBJ2-3; possibly TRBD2 for D (6 bases). Germline values: CDR1 DFQATT, CDR2 SNEGSKA (reference sequence). This CDR3 region has 14 residues. Between the trimmed V and J ends, which lost 6 bases and 0 bases, there was a span of 13 bases. In DNA, the CDR3 is TGCAGTGCGCAACCGGGGACTAGCACAGATACGCAGTATTTT. It codes for CSAQPGTSTDTQYF.

This clonotype was recorded many times. The chain links TRBV9 to TRBJ1-2; the D gene is possibly TRBD1 (5 bases). Between the trimmed V and J ends, which lost 0 bases and 6 bases, there was a span of 21 bases. Germline V lookup: CDR1 SGDLS, CDR2 YYNGEE. The CDR3 has 17 amino acids. The CDR3 DNA reads TGTGCCAGCAGCGTAGGAGGGGCCGCAGGAGGTGTTCATGGCTACACCTTC. It codes for CASSVGGAAGGVHGYTF.

J is TRBJ1-1 and V is TRBV7-2, with D possibly matching TRBD1 (5 bases). Trimming cost V 4 bases and J 4 bases, with 16 bases left between them. The CDR3 length is 15 residues. Looked up from germline, CDR1 is SGHTA and CDR2 is FQGNSA. The CDR3: CASSYIPQGGTEAFF. The CDR3 coding sequence is TGTGCCAGCAGCTACATCCCCCAGGGTGGCACTGAAGCTTTCTTT.

In this sample, this clonotype turned up many times. This rearrangement joins TRBV7-2 to TRBJ2-1; D is perhaps TRBD2 (6 bases). V was trimmed by 5 bases and J by 2 bases, leaving 13 bases between them. The CDR3 spans 15 residues. Germline V gives CDR1 SGHTA, CDR2 FQGNSA. The CDR3 DNA reads TGTGCCAGCAGCCCCTGGGACTTACCCTACAATGAGCAGTTCTTC. It specifies CASSPWDLPYNEQFF.

This clonotype was found many times. This chain connects TRBV7-2 to TRBJ2-1; no clear D gene. Between the trimmed V and J ends, which lost 6 bases and 5 bases, there was a span of 11 bases. The germline V gene has CDR1 SGHTA and CDR2 FQGNSA. CDR3 length: 13 amino acids. CDR3 sequence (DNA): TGTGCCAGCAGTTTCGGCGGAAACAATGAGCAGTTCTTC. Its translation is CASSFGGNNEQFF.

This clonotype was seen repeatedly, ten times or more. This chain joins TRBV5-5 and TRBJ2-3; 9 bases match TRBD1. The V segment lost 2 bases and the J segment 10 bases; nucleotides outside the gene matches: 11. The V gene's germline CDR1 is SGHKS and CDR2 YYEKEE (reference sequence). The length of the CDR3 is 15 residues. Written as DNA, the CDR3 is TGTGCCAGCAGCTTAGCCCGAAGGACAGGGGAAGCGCAGTATTTT. It yields the protein CASSLARRTGEAQYF.

This clonotype showed up just a few times. The gene calls are TRBV12-3 or TRBV12-4 and TRBJ2-3; TRBD2 might be the D (6 bases). This CDR3 contains 17 residues. Trimming left V 3 bases short and J 2 bases short, with 18 bases between. CDR3 bases: TGTGCCAGCAGTTTTGGGGTCCGGACGGGGGTCACAGATACGCAGTATTTT. Translating it yields CASSFGVRTGVTDTQYF.

This clonotype was seen ten or more times. This sequence joins TRBV5-1 and TRBJ2-1; 9 nucleotides agree with TRBD2. The CDR3 loop spans 15 amino acids. Germline trimming cut 5 bases from V and 4 bases from J; bases unmatched to any gene: 7. From germline, CDR1 is SGHRS and CDR2 YFSETQ. As DNA, the CDR3 is TGCGCCAGCAGAATCCTAGCGGGATCTTACAATGAGCAGTTCTTC. Translated, it gives CASRILAGSYNEQFF.

This clonotype occurred many times. This rearrangement joins TRBV29-1 to TRBJ2-1; 14 bases agree with TRBD2. The CDR3 is 14 residues long. The V segment lost 5 bases and the J segment 6 bases; nucleotides outside the gene matches: 3. Looked up from germline, CDR1 is SQVTM and CDR2 is ANQGSEA. The CDR3 nucleotides read TGCAGCGTTACTGGGACTAGCGGGGGCAATGAGCAGTTCTTC. Translated, it gives CSVTGTSGGNEQFF.

The rearrangement uses TRBV27 and TRBJ2-7; D is undetermined. V shed 6 bases and J shed 7 bases, with 16 bases lying between them. The CDR3 extends over 13 amino acids. Germline CDR1 is MNHEY and CDR2 is SMNVEV (reference sequence). CDR3 in DNA: TGTGCCAGCAGGCCTTTGATCCTGGAGGAGCAGTACTTC. Translation: CASRPLILEEQYF.

This clonotype was counted at least ten times. The chain employs TRBV5-1 and TRBJ2-7, with 15 bases identical to TRBD2. J gave up 3 bases and V 2 bases, and 9 bases lay outside the gene matches. The CDR3 extends over 18 amino acids. Germline values: CDR1 SGHRS, CDR2 YFSETQ. The CDR3 DNA sequence: TGCGCCAGCAGCTTACCGGGACTAGCGGGAGGAAAAGGCTACGAGCAGTACTTC. Residues: CASSLPGLAGGKGYEQYF. The complete variable domain, with remaining parts taken from reference TRBV5-1 and TRBJ2-7, reads KAGVTQTPRYLIKTRGQQVTLSCSPISGHRSVSWYQQTPGQGLQFLFEYFSETQRNKGNFPGRFSGRQFSNSRSEMNVSTLELGDSALYLCASSLPGLAGGKGYEQYFGPGTRLTVT.

The sample holds many counts of this clonotype. V and J are TRBV6-5 and TRBJ2-7, with unresolved D. Trimming stripped 4 bases from V and 6 bases from J, with 13 bases between. Germline V gives CDR1 MNHEY, CDR2 SVGAGI. The CDR3 runs 13 residues. The chain's CDR3 is CASSSSVVREQYF. The CDR3 DNA sequence: TGTGCCAGCAGTTCATCGGTGGTTCGCGAGCAGTACTTC.

This clonotype was counted at least ten times. This chain links TRBV5-1 with TRBJ2-1; D could derive from TRBD1 or TRBD2 (6 bases each). CDR1 is SGHRS and CDR2 is YFSETQ in the germline V gene. The CDR3 has 14 residues. Trimming cost V 4 bases and J 5 bases, with 13 bases left between them. The CDR3, as DNA: TGCGCCAGCAGCCTGGGGGGCAGGGACAATGAGCAGTTCTTC. Translating it yields CASSLGGRDNEQFF.

This clonotype has a handful of counts. The chain has TRBV6-4 and TRBJ2-7; 11 nucleotides align to TRBD2. Trimming cost V 4 bases and J 1 base; bases outside gene matches: 3. CDR1 is MRHNA, CDR2 SNTAGT, per germline. The CDR3 is 15 residues long. This CDR3 reads CASSVLAGESYEQYF. CDR3 bases: TGTGCCAGCAGTGTACTAGCGGGGGAATCCTACGAGCAGTACTTC.

This clonotype was counted only a few times. This chain uses TRBV7-9 with TRBJ2-3; TRBD2 matches 7 bases. The CDR3 extends over 16 amino acids. Germline values: CDR1 SEHNR, CDR2 FQNEAQ (reference sequence). Trimming at V came to 3 bases and at J to 6 bases, leaving 12 bases not matched to a gene. The CDR3 is CASSFISGQFDDTQYF. For the CDR3, the DNA is TGTGCCAGCAGCTTTATTAGCGGGCAATTCGACGATACGCAGTATTTT.

Concerning this clonotype: Being one base from a much bigger clone, this may be a read error. The chain combines TRBV20-1 with TRBJ2-1; D is ambiguous. The DNA end lines up better with TRBJ2-7; the J call may be wrong. The CDR3 contains 12 residues. Germline CDR1 reads DFQATT; CDR2 reads SNEGSKA (reference sequence). Here the CDR3 DNA reads TGCAGTGCTAGCACTTCGCGAAATGAGCAGTACTTC. Encoded protein: CSASTSRNEQYF.

This clonotype came up a few times. The chain joins TRBV28 to TRBJ2-3; D unclear. Per germline, CDR1 MDHEN and CDR2 SYDVKM. V lost 2 bases and J lost 3, with 12 bases in between. The CDR3 extends over 15 amino acids. CDR3 protein: CASSLGSRGTDTQYF. The CDR3 region has the DNA TGTGCCAGCAGTTTAGGGTCCCGTGGGACAGATACGCAGTATTTT. The entire variable domain, with the rest obtained from reference TRBV28 and TRBJ2-3, is as follows: DVKVTQSSRYLVKRTGEKVFLECVQDMDHENMFWYRQDPGLGLRLIYFSYDVKMKEKGDIPEGYSVSREKKERFSLILESASTNQTSMYLCASSLGSRGTDTQYFGPGTRLTVL.

This clonotype was counted many times. V gene TRBV5-5 combines with J gene TRBJ2-7, with D unresolved. This CDR3 has 13 amino acids. In germline, CDR1 is SGHKS, CDR2 YYEKEE (reference sequence). The germline V and J ends were trimmed by 2 bases and 0 bases, with 6 bases remaining between them. The CDR3 loop reads CASSFSNSYEQYF. The CDR3 DNA follows: TGTGCCAGCAGCTTCAGCAACTCCTACGAGCAGTACTTC. The entire variable domain, with the rest obtained from reference TRBV5-5 and TRBJ2-7, is as follows: DAGVTQSPTHLIKTRGQQVTLRCSPISGHKSVSWYQQVLGQGPQFIFQYYEKEERGRGNFPDRFSARQFPNYSSELNVNALLLGDSALYLCASSFSNSYEQYFGPGTRLTVT.

This clonotype was counted at least ten times. The chain uses TRBV7-9 and TRBJ2-3, with no clear D. The CDR3 totals 16 residues. Germline V gene sequence: CDR1 SEHNR, CDR2 FQNEAQ (reference sequence). Trimming removed 4 bases at V and 0 bases at J, with 14 bases between. This chain's CDR3 is CASSSTQSASTDTQYF. In nucleotides, the CDR3 is TGTGCCAGCAGCTCGACTCAGTCAGCTAGCACAGATACGCAGTATTTT.

This clonotype was counted at least ten times. This chain links TRBV15 with TRBJ2-2; 7 nucleotides align to TRBD2. The CDR3 spans 16 residues. Germline CDR1 is LNHNV and CDR2 is YYDKDF (reference sequence). V shed 0 bases and J 6 bases; nucleotides not matched to a gene: 7. The chain's CDR3 is CATSRDPGLSAGELFF. Here the CDR3 DNA reads TGTGCCACCAGCAGAGATCCGGGACTATCAGCCGGGGAGCTGTTTTTT.

This clonotype was counted many times. The chain couples TRBV12-3 or TRBV12-4 to TRBJ1-4; D remains ambiguous. Trimming left V 5 bases short and J 0 bases short, with 7 bases between. The CDR3 is 14 amino acids. The CDR3 bases are TGTGCCAGCAGTCACTATACAACTAATGAAAAACTGTTTTTT. Translated: CASSHYTTNEKLFF.